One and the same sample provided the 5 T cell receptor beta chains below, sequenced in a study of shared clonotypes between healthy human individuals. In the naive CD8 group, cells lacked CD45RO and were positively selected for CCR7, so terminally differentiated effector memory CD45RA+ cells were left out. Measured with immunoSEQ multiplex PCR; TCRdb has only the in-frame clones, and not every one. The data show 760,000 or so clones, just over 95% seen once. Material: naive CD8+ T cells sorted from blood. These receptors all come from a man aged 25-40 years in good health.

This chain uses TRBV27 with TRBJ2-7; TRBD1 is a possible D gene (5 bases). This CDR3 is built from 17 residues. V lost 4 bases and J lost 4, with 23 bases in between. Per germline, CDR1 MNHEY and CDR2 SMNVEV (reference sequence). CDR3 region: CASSSRLAGPKGYEQYF. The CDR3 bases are TGTGCCAGCAGTTCCCGACTCGCCGGGCCGAAGGGGTACGAGCAGTACTTC.

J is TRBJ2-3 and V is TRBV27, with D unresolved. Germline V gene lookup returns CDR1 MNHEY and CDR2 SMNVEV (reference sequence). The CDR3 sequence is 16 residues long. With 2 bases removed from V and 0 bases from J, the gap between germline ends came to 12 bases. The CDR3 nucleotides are TGTGCCAGCAGTTTAATAGGTGGGATTAGCACAGATACGCAGTATTTT. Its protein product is CASSLIGGISTDTQYF.

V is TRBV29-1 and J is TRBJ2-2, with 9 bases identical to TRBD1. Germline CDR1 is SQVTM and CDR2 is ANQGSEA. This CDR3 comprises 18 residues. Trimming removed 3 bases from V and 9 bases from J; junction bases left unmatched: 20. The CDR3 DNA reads TGCAGCGTTGAGGGAGGGTCCCGGGGACAGGGTGTTGTGAGGGAGCTGTTTTTT. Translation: CSVEGGSRGQGVVRELFF.

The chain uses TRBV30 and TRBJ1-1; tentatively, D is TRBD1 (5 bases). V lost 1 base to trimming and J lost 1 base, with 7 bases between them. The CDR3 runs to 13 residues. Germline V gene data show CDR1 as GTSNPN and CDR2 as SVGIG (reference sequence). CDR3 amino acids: CAWSEGRNTEAFF. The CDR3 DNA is TGTGCCTGGAGTGAGGGGAGGAACACTGAAGCTTTCTTT.

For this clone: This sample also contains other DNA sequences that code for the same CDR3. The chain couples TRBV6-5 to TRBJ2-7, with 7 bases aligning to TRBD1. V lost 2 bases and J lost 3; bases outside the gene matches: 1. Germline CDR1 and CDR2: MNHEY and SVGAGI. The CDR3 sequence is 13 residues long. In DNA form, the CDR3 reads TGTGCCAGCAGTTACGACAGGGACTACGAGCAGTACTTC. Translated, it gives CASSYDRDYEQYF.